This T cell receptor beta chain is drawn from a study of cytomegalovirus exposure and HLA in healthy donors (dated by TCRdb to 2016 to 2017). Turning to the overall study: In an earlier analysis of roughly 590 of the donors, approximately 300 Gb of sequence data and just under 120 million unique TCR beta sequences from 180 million or so T cells were reported. An early release that covered around 590 HLA-typed donors contained approximately 300 gigabases of sequencing data and some 87 million unique TCR sequences. The genetic ancestry cluster associated with self-reported Caucasian donors included around 76% of the roughly 400 genotyped donors. The aim of the study was to test whether cataloging public T cell receptors could identify signatures of past pathogen exposure. The study used immunosequencing to profile the T cell repertoires of approximately 690 subjects and linked those repertoires to cytomegalovirus serostatus. Besides the first cohort of approximately 710 subjects, a separate validation cohort made up of some 110 different subjects was used. The study combined high-throughput TCR immunosequencing, statistical association of individual TCRs with disease status, and machine learning to predict cytomegalovirus infection status. A later analysis re-examined previously published TCR beta repertoires from roughly 650 donors and added high-resolution HLA genotyping to investigate patterns of TCR occurrence. In the later analysis, no new phenotypic data were used to find candidate immune exposures; instead, reliance was placed on TCR beta sequences and their occurrence across donors. An earlier analysis of several hundred of the donors applied high-throughput TCR beta sequencing to assess whether each TCR beta V gene segment acted as functional or pseudogenic. Alongside the repertoire data, information on donor age, sex, ethnicity and CMV serostatus was compiled. In a later genetic analysis, genome-wide SNP genotypes for 398 of the 666 donors were used, and that subset was treated as a discovery cohort. All discovery cohort repertoires had been generated on a single sequencing platform. Both class I and class II loci were covered by HLA typing, at four-digit resolution. The number of typed donors differed by locus: roughly 620-640 for A, B, C, DRB1 and DQB1; roughly 510 for DQA1; approximately 600 for DPA1; and roughly 490 for DPB1. Several DR-DQ haplotypes were treated as single units for association and clustering because of strong linkage in the cohort. Among roughly 400 genotyped donors of the cohort, an average of around 240,000 unique TCR beta nucleotide sequences was sequenced per donor, of which about 19% were non-productive. What the authors observed across the whole study: Only TCR beta chains were sequenced in this cohort, and the absence of alpha or paired-chain data limited detectable features. A group of highly shared sequence variants was considered likely to be a technical artifact of the sequencing pipeline. V-gene and J-gene trimming of TCR beta chains was associated with a missense DCLRE1C variant in a later genetic analysis, and the association was replicated in an independent cohort. In both the original and validation cohorts, the classifier was reported to diagnose cytomegalovirus status with high specificity and sensitivity. Assigning TCR associations to individual alleles was difficult when HLA alleles, especially DR and DQ, strongly co-occurred. HLA typing was unavailable for some donors at each locus, so association tests used only the typed subset. Because the 87-base-pair reads could not distinguish some IMGT-functional V segments, including TRBV6-2 and TRBV6-3, those segments were excluded. In an earlier analysis of about 600 of the donors, most TCR beta V segments appeared in productive rearrangements about 90% or about 30% of the time, broadly matching IMGT annotations. Most CMV-associated TCR beta chains appeared to be HLA-restricted in a later analysis, and the HLA associations seemed to be driven largely by CMV exposure. The only immune exposure information available for the cohort was CMV serostatus. Presence/absence analyses assumed roughly uniform sequencing depth across donors, an assumption that may not hold. According to a later genetic analysis, donors in an Asian-associated ancestry cluster had fewer N-insertions in productive TCRs than the approximately 700-donor mean. A total of roughly 160 TCR beta chains were listed by the study as associated with cytomegalovirus. In a later analysis, the rate of TCR association differed among HLA loci, with DRB1 alleles having the most associated TCRs and HLA-C alleles having the fewest. A further reported finding was that TCR beta sequences accurately predicted the HLA-A and HLA-B alleles for most subjects in the first cohort. At a false discovery rate of 0.05, a later analysis linked around 17,000 TCR beta sequences to specific HLA alleles. According to the authors, the approach could potentially be generalized to other disease states and immunological phenotypes. According to a later analysis, parvovirus B19, influenza, CMV and Epstein-Barr virus appeared linked to several top co-occurrence clusters. Correlated functional status among segregating V segments might be attributable to linkage disequilibrium, but an unknown experimental factor could not be ruled out. Three of the identified cytomegalovirus-associated TCR beta chains were confirmed in vitro to be specific for cytomegalovirus antigens. A later analysis found that HLA-associated TCR beta chains were more clonally expanded and had lower generation probabilities than equally common non-associated chains. While some public TCRs were present in many individuals, most TCR sequences turned up only very rarely across donors. Because counts were too low, approximately 15 rarely observed V segments, including chromosome 9 orphons, were excluded from the earlier analysis of around 590 of the donors.

V loses 5 bases at its end and J loses 2 bases; junction bases beyond the gene matches: 4. According to the germline V gene, CDR1 reads KGHSH and CDR2 reads LQKENI. The CDR3 measures 16 amino acids from cysteine to phenylalanine. Only the CDR3 DNA stays, 48 bases, in frame from base 1. Libraries were constructed by the immunoSEQ multiplex PCR assay. For the multiplex PCR, a mixture combining 60 forward primers for TCR Vbeta segments and 13 reverse primers for TCR Jbeta segments was used. A multiplex PCR assay on genomic DNA amplified the CDR3 region of rearranged TCR beta genes. On the Illumina HiSeq System, the amplified TCR beta libraries were sequenced as 87-base-pair reads. Concerning the study's data processing: A later analysis tallied 75 million to 95 million unique TCR beta chains across the 550 to 850 repertoires, and approximately 12 million of those chains were shared by two or more donors. A nearest-neighbor algorithm error-corrected the raw reads and collapsed the reads into unique sequences, merging closely related sequences to remove PCR and sequencing errors. V, D and J gene segments were assigned by aligning CDR3 sequences to IMGT reference sequences. For a sequence to be retained, at least a six-nucleotide match to both a V gene segment and a J gene segment was required. A rearrangement was called productive if the CDR3 had no stop codons and remained in frame with V and J, and every other rearrangement was called non-productive. Following IMGT convention, CDR3 was defined as the stretch from the second conserved V-encoded cysteine to the conserved J-encoded phenylalanine. The earlier analysis of fewer than 700 of the donors excluded sequences that lacked an unambiguous match to a single V gene segment. In an earlier analysis of some 590 of the donors, V segments were called functional above 56.7% productive rearrangements and were called segregating when the between-donor standard deviation exceeded 5%. A statistical classification framework was built for diagnosing cytomegalovirus status from the catalog of TCR beta chain sequences. In a later analysis, TCR nucleotide sequences were compared against IMGT/GENE-DB human TR gene sequences so that V and J genes could be assigned. A later analysis assigned CDR3 sequences and most-parsimonious VDJ recombination scenarios with the TCRdist pipeline. In a later analysis, each TCR beta chain was defined by its CDR3 amino acid sequence together with its V-gene family, and reads lacking a unique V-gene family were excluded. In a later analysis, 450 to 600 highly shared, low-generation-probability nucleotide sequences were removed to address suspected cross-contamination and a sequencing artifact. A later analysis calculated a clonal expansion index for each public chain from normalized within-repertoire ranks of inferred template counts. In a later analysis, generation probabilities were computed using a VDJ recombination model fitted to out-of-frame rearrangements, and the results were checked against IGoR. In a later analysis, TCR-TCR, TCR-HLA and TCR-CMV co-occurrence was scored with hypergeometric tests, and a repertoire-size bias correction was applied to TCR pairs. To estimate false discovery rates, a later analysis permuted the HLA or CMV assignments 20 times. In a later analysis, co-occurring TCRs were grouped using DBSCAN, with TCRdist sequence similarity added in when clustering inside HLA-allele-positive subsets. Co-occurrence clustering excluded repertoires with fewer than 30,000 or more than 120,000 public chains, plus five with anomalous nucleotide sharing. The table comes from immuneACCESS by way of TCRdb, which keeps in-frame sequences with V and J called. Part of the clones is missing from these tables; in studies checked, under half for an unresolved V gene and the rest for unknown reasons. The D gene and trimming were derived from the DNA, and the V and J assignments and clone size from that table. The sample contains about 120,000 clones, approximately 81% of them found a single time. The ten largest clones add up to approximately 4.3% of the sample.

This clone has just a few counts. Its antigen target is currently unknown. No quality values exist for individual bases; no much larger clone is one base distant. The cohort comprised some 680 healthy bone marrow donors. At the time of sampling, all cohort members were nominally healthy, though unrecorded immune exposures were likely present. The donor tested CMV seropositive, placing the donor among the approximately 310 seropositive members of the cohort. A peripheral blood sample was collected from each donor, and TCR beta sequencing was performed on peripheral blood mononuclear cells. The Qiagen DNeasy Blood Extraction Kit was used to extract genomic DNA from the blood cell samples.

The source is a young man in good health and CMV-seropositive. The sequencing input was PBMCs. The chain joins TRBV18 to TRBJ2-3; 13 junctional bases match TRBD2. The DNA is as follows: TGTGCCAGCTCATCGGGACTAGCGGGGACCACAGATACGCAGTATTTT. It codes for CASSSGLAGTTDTQYF.